This passage covers 5 T cell receptor beta chains from one sample sequenced in a study of blood T cell repertoires in COVID-19. Clones were read by immunoSEQ multiplex PCR, and TCRdb kept only the in-frame ones, dropping some. Among hundreds of thousands of clones, under 95% were seen once, and the ten largest hold approximately 3.5%. Input material: peripheral blood. Every receptor here comes from a woman aged 18-29 years who had recovered from COVID-19.

V is TRBV12-5 and J is TRBJ2-3; D is undetermined. Germline CDR1 LGHNT, CDR2 FRNRAP. The ends were cut back, 3 bases at V and 1 base at J, with 8 bases in the middle. The CDR3 is made up of 14 amino acids. The CDR3 region has the DNA TGTGCTAGTGGTTTCCGACTTCGCACAGATACGCAGTATTTT. Its protein is CASGFRLRTDTQYF.

This clone appeared once. V gene TRBV5-6 combines with J gene TRBJ1-4; TRBD1 agrees at 9 bases. CDR3 size: 16 residues. Trimming removed 4 bases from V and 6 bases from J; junction bases left unmatched: 10. Germline V gives CDR1 SGHDT, CDR2 YYEEEE. In nucleotides, the CDR3 is TGTGCCAGCAGCACCAACCCGGGACAGGGTCATGAAAAACTGTTTTTT. Encoded protein: CASSTNPGQGHEKLFF. The whole variable domain, remainder taken from reference TRBV5-6 and TRBJ1-4, is DAGVTQSPTHLIKTRGQQVTLRCSPKSGHDTVSWYQQALGQGPQFIFQYYEEEERQRGNFPDRFSGHQFPNYSSELNVNALLLGDSALYLCASSTNPGQGHEKLFFGSGTQLSVL.

This rearrangement joins TRBV6-1 to TRBJ1-4; D unresolved. The V and J ends lost 1 base and 7 bases respectively, with 13 bases between them. This CDR3 contains 15 residues. From germline, CDR1 is MNHNS and CDR2 SASEGT. This CDR3 reads CASSEVVGNFEKLFF. The CDR3 DNA sequence: TGTGCCAGCAGTGAAGTGGTCGGGAATTTTGAAAAACTGTTTTTT.

This rearrangement joins TRBV6-5 to TRBJ1-2; D is uncertain. V was pared by 1 base and J by 6 bases, with 12 bases between. The germline gives CDR1 MNHEY, CDR2 SVGAGI. The CDR3 has 14 residues. For the CDR3, the DNA is TGTGCCAGCAGTTACTTGTCTGATTACAATGGCTACACCTTC. Protein product: CASSYLSDYNGYTF.

V and J are TRBV4-2 and TRBJ2-1; 7 bases are a match to TRBD2. This CDR3 comprises 17 residues. CDR1 and CDR2 (germline): LGHNA, YNFKEQ. Germline trimming cut 2 bases from V and 0 bases from J; bases unmatched to any gene: 7. The CDR3 DNA sequence: TGTGCCAGCAGCCAACGATTAGCTAGCGGCTCCTACAATGAGCAGTTCTTC. Residues: CASSQRLASGSYNEQFF.